This TCR beta chain originates from a study of blood T cell repertoires in COVID-19. Study-level information: Sites across the United States, Italy and Spain contributed samples from acute and convalescent COVID-19. Sample material is recorded as cDNA or gDNA derived from T cells, B-cell-depleted T cells, or PBMCs.

The CDR3 runs to 14 residues. V lost 2 bases and J lost 2, with 9 bases in between. Looked up from germline, CDR1 is SNHLY and CDR2 is FYNNEI. Authors' data handling: Reference gene primer amplification in the assay estimated nucleated cell counts. The protocol was immunoSEQ multiplex PCR, while the TCRdb copy is restricted to in-frame clones and leaves out a portion. From that table come the V and J calls and clone size; the DNA was used to work out D and trimming. The sample contains approximately 270,000 clones, about 87% of which appear only once. V gene TRBV2 combines with J gene TRBJ2-5; perhaps TRBD1 as D (6 bases). Sequences were obtained from peripheral blood. This sequence originates from a young woman with COVID-19, enrolled during active disease. CDR3 DNA sequence: TGTGCCAGCAGTGAACCCAGGGGTCAAGAGACCCAGTACTTC. Encoded protein: CASSEPRGQETQYF.